One sample yielded the 8 T cell receptor beta chains listed below, sequenced in a study of shared clonotypes between healthy human individuals. This table comes from immunoSEQ multiplex PCR, and its TCRdb copy is limited to in-frame clones, with some not included. This table has some 1,100,000 clones, 78% appearing once. Sequenced sample: memory CD4+ T cells from PBMCs. Subset in this sample: CD45RA-negative fraction. The receptors stem from a man younger than 35 in good health. Some clones in this sample may be carry-over from other donors' samples.

The rearrangement links TRBV19 to TRBJ1-4; D not certain. CDR3 size: 14 residues. Trimming shortened V by 3 bases and J by 0 bases, and 5 bases separated the two germline ends. CDR1 LNHDA and CDR2 SQIVND come from the germline V gene (reference sequence). CDR3 coding DNA: TGTGCCAGTAGTATTGTTGCAACTAATGAAAAACTGTTTTTT. This translates into CASSIVATNEKLFF.

In this sample, this clone turned up a few times. The J gene is TRBJ2-7, the V gene TRBV18; D is ambiguous. The CDR3 has 18 residues. The germline V gene has CDR1 KGHSH and CDR2 LQKENI. Trimming cost V 6 bases and J 4 bases, with 28 bases left between them. The CDR3 loop is CASSPRPRLGKEGYEQYF. DNA of the CDR3: TGTGCCAGCTCGCCAAGACCCCGGCTGGGAAAGGAAGGGTACGAGCAGTACTTC.

The V call is TRBV6-5, the J call TRBJ2-7, with D perhaps TRBD2 (6 bases). CDR1 is MNHEY and CDR2 is SVGAGI in the germline V gene. With 2 bases removed from V and 6 bases from J, the gap between germline ends came to 11 bases. The length of the CDR3 is 13 residues. The CDR3 DNA reads TGTGCCAGCAGTTACGTCGGGAGACGCGAGCAGTACTTC. Translation gives CASSYVGRREQYF.

The chain couples TRBV5-6 to TRBJ2-5; TRBD1 agrees at 8 bases. Germline V gives CDR1 SGHDT, CDR2 YYEEEE. The CDR3 loop spans 14 amino acids. Germline trimming cut 3 bases from V and 4 bases from J; bases unmatched to any gene: 5. For the CDR3, the DNA is TGTGCCAGCAGCTGGGCGGACAGGGCAGAGACCCAGTACTTC. Encoded protein: CASSWADRAETQYF. The full variable domain, its missing parts supplied by reference TRBV5-6 and TRBJ2-5, is DAGVTQSPTHLIKTRGQQVTLRCSPKSGHDTVSWYQQALGQGPQFIFQYYEEEERQRGNFPDRFSGHQFPNYSSELNVNALLLGDSALYLCASSWADRAETQYFGPGTRLLVL.

The rearrangement uses TRBV28 and TRBJ1-2; D call uncertain. Per the germline V gene, CDR1 is MDHEN and CDR2 is SYDVKM. This CDR3 comprises 15 residues. V was clipped by 7 bases and J by 1 base, with 16 bases between them. CDR3 in amino acids: CASKESRTLNYGYTF. CDR3 DNA sequence: TGTGCCAGCAAAGAGTCTAGAACCCTTAACTATGGCTACACCTTC.

The rearrangement joins TRBV27 to TRBJ1-1; D is undetermined. V was shortened by 5 bases and J by 6 bases, with 10 bases between the two germline ends. The CDR3 length is 12 residues. The germline gives CDR1 MNHEY, CDR2 SMNVEV (reference sequence). In nucleotides, the CDR3 is TGTGCCAGCAGTCCAAGACTCCCTGAAGCTTTCTTT. It specifies CASSPRLPEAFF.

The genes are TRBV27 and TRBJ1-3; a possible D gene is TRBD1 (6 bases). The germline gives CDR1 MNHEY, CDR2 SMNVEV (reference sequence). The germline V and J ends were trimmed by 2 bases and 0 bases, with 8 bases remaining between them. The length of the CDR3 is 15 residues. CDR3 residues: CASSLRGSSGNTIYF. CDR3 nucleotides: TGTGCCAGCAGTTTAAGGGGGAGCTCTGGAAACACCATATATTTT.

The J gene is TRBJ2-2, the V gene TRBV5-1; D possibly corresponds to TRBD1 (6 bases). Germline V lookup: CDR1 SGHRS, CDR2 YFSETQ. V lost 4 bases to trimming and J lost 6 bases, with 19 bases between them. The CDR3 contains 16 residues. Here the CDR3 reads CASSPLTGFLAGELFF. CDR3 bases: TGCGCCAGCAGCCCACTAACAGGGTTTCTTGCCGGGGAGCTGTTTTTT.